A single sample is the source of the 28 T cell receptor beta chains below, sequenced in a study of immune evolution from preneoplasia to lung adenocarcinoma. The assay was immunoSEQ multiplex PCR, and TCRdb's table has in-frame clones only and misses some. The sample contains 6,000 to 8,500 clones, 75% to 85% of which appear only once. The specimen was FFPE minimally invasive lung adenocarcinoma tissue. These receptor sequences come from a person between 70 and 80 years old with lung adenocarcinoma.

V usage is TRBV27 and J usage is TRBJ2-1, with 7 positions matching TRBD1. The CDR3 totals 12 residues. The germline V gene encodes CDR1 MNHEY and CDR2 SMNVEV (reference sequence). J lost 10 bases, V lost 3 bases, and 3 bases had no gene match. CDR3: CASSFDRDEQFF. CDR3 DNA sequence: TGTGCCAGCAGTTTCGACAGGGACGAGCAGTTCTTC.

A single count supports this clone. The chain carries TRBV7-3 and TRBJ2-6, with D maybe TRBD2 (5 bases). This CDR3 is built from 15 residues. Deletions cut 3 bases from V and 2 bases from J, with 8 bases between. The V gene's germline CDR1 is SGHTA and CDR2 FQGTGA. CDR3 sequence (DNA): TGTGCCAGCAGCTTTGCGGGCCCTGGGGCCAACGTCCTGACTTTC. Translation: CASSFAGPGANVLTF.

The genes are TRBV29-1 and TRBJ1-4; TRBD1 matches at 8 bases. J was trimmed by 8 bases and V by 7 bases; bases with no gene match: 3. CDR1 is SQVTM and CDR2 is ANQGSEA in the germline V gene. The CDR3 loop spans 11 amino acids. CDR3 sequence reads: CSAWTGEKLFF. CDR3 DNA sequence: TGCAGCGCCTGGACAGGGGAAAAACTGTTTTTT.

V is TRBV30 and J is TRBJ2-2; D not resolved. CDR3 length: 12 residues. Germline CDR1 is GTSNPN and CDR2 is SVGIG (reference sequence). V was cut by 4 bases and J by 4 bases, with 7 bases left in between. CDR3 coding DNA: TGTGCCTGGACCCCATCCACCGGGGAGCTGTTTTTT. Translating gives CAWTPSTGELFF.

This clone has only one observation. The chain joins TRBV5-4 to TRBJ2-1; 8 bases are a match to TRBD1. The CDR3 contains 13 residues. V lost 2 bases and J lost 10; bases outside the gene matches: 5. The germline CDR1 and CDR2 sequences are SGHNT and YYREEE (reference sequence). Here the CDR3 DNA reads TGTGCCAGCAGCTTCCCAGGGGGCGAAGAGCAGTTCTTC. It yields the protein CASSFPGGEEQFF.

The rearrangement joins TRBV10-2 to TRBJ2-2; maybe TRBD1 (5 bases). The V gene lost 3 bases and the J gene lost 3 bases, with 5 bases spanning the gap. The CDR3 runs 13 residues. Per the germline V gene, CDR1 is WSHSY and CDR2 is SAAADI. CDR3 nucleotide sequence: TGCGCCAGCAGTGACAGGGACACCGGGGAGCTGTTTTTT. Its protein product is CASSDRDTGELFF.

Written as DNA, the CDR3 is TGTGCCACCTCCCCGGCGCCGGATCGCACTGAAGCTTTCTTT. Amino acids: CATSPAPDRTEAFF. This chain joins TRBV19 and TRBJ1-1; no definite D call. The germline V and J ends were trimmed by 10 bases and 4 bases, with 19 bases remaining between them. This CDR3 has 14 amino acids. Germline-derived CDR1 and CDR2 are LNHDA and SQIVND (reference sequence).

The V and J genes are TRBV30 and TRBJ2-5; unclear D gene. The CDR3 runs 13 residues. The germline CDR1 and CDR2 sequences are GTSNPN and SVGIG (reference sequence). V was trimmed by 3 bases and J by 5 bases, leaving 13 bases between them. CDR3 DNA sequence: TGTGCCTGGAGCCGACAACTGGGGGAGACCCAGTACTTC. It specifies CAWSRQLGETQYF.

The chain links TRBV10-1 to TRBJ2-3; no clear D. The germline V gene encodes CDR1 WNHNN and CDR2 SYGVQD (reference sequence). The V end was cut by 6 bases, the J end by 3 bases, with 7 bases between. The length of the CDR3 is 12 residues. CDR3 in DNA: TGCGCCAGCAGGGGTCCGACAGATACGCAGTATTTT. It encodes CASRGPTDTQYF.

This chain joins TRBV6-5 and TRBJ1-3, with 9 bases lining up with TRBD1. V shed 0 bases and J 6 bases; nucleotides not matched to a gene: 3. CDR1 and CDR2 from the germline V gene are MNHEY and SVGAGI. The CDR3 is 15 residues long. CDR3 coding DNA: TGTGCCAGCAGTTACTCAGGGACAGGGACAAACACCATATATTTT. It encodes CASSYSGTGTNTIYF.

This clone was observed a few times. The CDR3 DNA sequence: TGTGCCAGCACCCCGGGGGGCTTCGTCAATGAGCAGTTCTTC. Protein: CASTPGGFVNEQFF. The chain has TRBV27 and TRBJ2-1; possible D gene TRBD2, 7 bases. V was trimmed by 7 bases and J by 6 bases, leaving 16 bases between them. The CDR3 extends over 14 amino acids. CDR1 and CDR2 (germline): MNHEY, SMNVEV (reference sequence).

V gene TRBV18 combines with J gene TRBJ1-1, with TRBD1 identical over 8 bases. Germline V gene data show CDR1 as KGHSH and CDR2 as LQKENI. The CDR3 runs 13 residues. V lost 4 bases and J lost 6; bases outside the gene matches: 4. The CDR3 protein is CASSLGQGPEAFF. The CDR3 DNA is TGTGCCAGCTCACTTGGACAGGGCCCTGAAGCTTTCTTT.

In nucleotides, the CDR3 is TGTGCCAGCAGCTTTAAAGGGGGGGGCAGGTCAAGTTACGAGCAGTACTTC. Its protein product is CASSFKGGGRSSYEQYF. The chain joins TRBV7-2 to TRBJ2-7; D is perhaps TRBD2 (7 bases). Trimming shortened V by 3 bases and J by 4 bases, and 22 bases separated the two germline ends. CDR1 and CDR2 (germline): SGHTA, FQGNSA. The CDR3 contains 17 residues.

The gene calls are TRBV7-9 and TRBJ1-5, with 7 positions matching TRBD1. The CDR3 is 14 residues long. V gave up 5 bases and J gave up 7 bases; unmatched junction bases: 8. Looked up from germline, CDR1 is SEHNR and CDR2 is FQNEAQ (reference sequence). The CDR3 region has the DNA TGTGCCAGCAGCCAAGACAGGGACGGGCAGCCCCAGCATTTT. Encoded protein: CASSQDRDGQPQHF.

The rearrangement links TRBV2 to TRBJ2-5; TRBD2 might be the D (5 bases). The ends were cut back, 5 bases at V and 5 bases at J, with 15 bases in the middle. Germline V gives CDR1 SNHLY, CDR2 FYNNEI. The CDR3 is 14 amino acids. The CDR3: CASSTRELLETQYF. In nucleotides, the CDR3 is TGTGCCAGCAGTACGAGGGAGCTGCTGGAGACCCAGTACTTC.

The V gene is TRBV28, the J gene TRBJ1-5, with D unresolved. The CDR3 has 14 amino acids. Per germline, CDR1 MDHEN and CDR2 SYDVKM. Between the trimmed V and J ends, which lost 2 bases and 5 bases, there was a span of 10 bases. CDR3 residues: CASSLGGVYQPQHF. DNA for the CDR3: TGTGCCAGCAGTTTAGGAGGAGTATATCAGCCCCAGCATTTT. Full variable domain (missing parts from reference TRBV28 and TRBJ1-5): DVKVTQSSRYLVKRTGEKVFLECVQDMDHENMFWYRQDPGLGLRLIYFSYDVKMKEKGDIPEGYSVSREKKERFSLILESASTNQTSMYLCASSLGGVYQPQHFGDGTRLSIL.

This clone was counted between two and nine times. J is TRBJ2-1 and V is TRBV4-2, with 10 positions matching TRBD2. Germline V gives CDR1 LGHNA, CDR2 YNFKEQ. There are 14 residues in the CDR3. Trimming cost V 7 bases and J 3 bases; bases outside gene matches: 3. CDR3 DNA sequence: TGTGCCAGCACAGCTAGCGGGAGCTACAATGAGCAGTTCTTC. It yields the protein CASTASGSYNEQFF.

This clone has a handful of counts. The chain joins TRBV5-1 to TRBJ2-1; D unclear. Between the trimmed V and J ends, which lost 1 base and 6 bases, there was a span of 8 bases. Per the germline V gene, CDR1 is SGHRS and CDR2 is YFSETQ. There are 13 residues in the CDR3. The CDR3 DNA follows: TGCGCCAGCAGCTTGAATGTCCCCAATGAGCAGTTCTTC. Amino acids: CASSLNVPNEQFF.

The rearrangement uses TRBV6-6 and TRBJ1-5; unclear D gene. Germline loops: CDR1 MNHNY, CDR2 SVGAGI (reference sequence). This CDR3 contains 13 residues. Trimming stripped 2 bases from V and 15 bases from J, with 17 bases between. CDR3 in DNA: TGTGCCAGCAGTTACCACGCCGACGGCGTCGGGCATTTT. As protein: CASSYHADGVGHF.

This clone was seen once. The chain links TRBV2 to TRBJ2-3; 12 bases line up with TRBD2. The junction had 6 bases not matched to a gene; V was cut back by 7 bases and J by 4 bases. The CDR3 has 15 amino acids. Germline values: CDR1 SNHLY, CDR2 FYNNEI. The CDR3 DNA is TGTGCCAGCAAAGAGGCTAGCGGGAGGGCAGATACGCAGTATTTT. Amino acid sequence: CASKEASGRADTQYF.

A single count supports this clone. The chain links TRBV5-4 to TRBJ1-1; TRBD1 might be the D (5 bases). Between the trimmed V and J ends, which lost 1 base and 3 bases, there was a span of 16 bases. This CDR3 contains 16 residues. Looked up from germline, CDR1 is SGHNT and CDR2 is YYREEE (reference sequence). Here the CDR3 reads CASSLSFAREDTEAFF. The CDR3 nucleotides are TGTGCCAGCAGCTTGTCGTTCGCCAGGGAGGACACTGAAGCTTTCTTT.

CDR3 region: CASSLGAGTEAFF. The CDR3, as DNA: TGTGCCAGCAGCTTGGGCGCGGGGACTGAAGCTTTCTTT. This rearrangement joins TRBV11-3 to TRBJ1-1; no clear D. CDR3 length: 13 amino acids. The V gene lost 3 bases and the J gene lost 5 bases, with 10 bases spanning the gap. Germline V CDR1 and CDR2: SGHNT, YENEEA.

The chain is built from TRBV7-9 and TRBJ1-4, with D maybe TRBD1 (5 bases). The ends were cut back, 5 bases at V and 7 bases at J, with 17 bases in the middle. This CDR3 is built from 15 residues. The germline V gene encodes CDR1 SEHNR and CDR2 FQNEAQ (reference sequence). The chain's CDR3 is CASSQRRGASEKLFF. DNA of the CDR3: TGTGCCAGCAGCCAACGACGAGGGGCAAGTGAAAAACTGTTTTTT.

The gene calls are TRBV19 and TRBJ2-4; D possibly uses TRBD1 or TRBD2 (5 bases each). V lost 5 bases and J lost 1, with 9 bases in between. In germline, CDR1 is LNHDA, CDR2 SQIVND (reference sequence). The CDR3 consists of 14 residues. The CDR3 nucleotides are TGTGCCAGTAGTGCCGGGGCCGCCAAAAACATTCAGTACTTC. Protein: CASSAGAAKNIQYF.

V is TRBV6-6 and J is TRBJ1-2; no clear D. Trimming shortened V by 2 bases and J by 6 bases, and 13 bases separated the two germline ends. The germline CDR1 and CDR2 sequences are MNHNY and SVGAGI (reference sequence). The CDR3 consists of 14 residues. For the CDR3, the DNA is TGTGCCAGCAGTTACGACTCAAACCGGGATGGCTACACCTTC. Amino acids: CASSYDSNRDGYTF.

This clone came up once. V usage is TRBV4-3 and J usage is TRBJ1-4; D is undetermined. CDR1 LGHNA and CDR2 YSLEER come from the germline V gene. The CDR3 runs to 14 residues. With 0 bases removed from V and 7 bases from J, the gap between germline ends came to 9 bases. The DNA for the CDR3 is TGCGCCAGCAGCCAAGATCCCGGCACTGAAAAACTGTTTTTT. It encodes CASSQDPGTEKLFF.

This chain uses TRBV5-1 with TRBJ1-6; 8 nucleotides agree with TRBD1. J gave up 0 bases and V 3 bases, and 5 bases lay outside the gene matches. This CDR3 has 17 amino acids. Germline values: CDR1 SGHRS, CDR2 YFSETQ. The CDR3 protein is CASSYRQGSSYNSPLHF. Here the CDR3 DNA reads TGCGCCAGCAGCTACCGACAGGGGAGCTCCTATAATTCACCCCTCCACTTT. The complete variable domain, with remaining parts taken from reference TRBV5-1 and TRBJ1-6, reads KAGVTQTPRYLIKTRGQQVTLSCSPISGHRSVSWYQQTPGQGLQFLFEYFSETQRNKGNFPGRFSGRQFSNSRSEMNVSTLELGDSALYLCASSYRQGSSYNSPLHFGNGTRLTVT.

This chain uses TRBV6-1 with TRBJ2-1; D is unclear. Trimming removed 2 bases at V and 10 bases at J, with 6 bases between. In germline, CDR1 is MNHNS, CDR2 SASEGT. The CDR3 loop spans 11 amino acids. CDR3 region: CASSERVEQFF. The CDR3 coding sequence is TGTGCCAGCAGTGAACGGGTAGAGCAGTTCTTC.